These 24 T cell receptor beta chains share one sample of origin, sequenced in a study of memory CD4+ T cells and cytomegalovirus serostatus. Single viable CD3+CD4+CD8-CD45RO+ cells were sorted as the memory CD4+ T cells. Clones were read by immunoSEQ multiplex PCR, and TCRdb kept only the in-frame ones, dropping some. The sample records about 96,000 clones, about 80% being singletons. The sequenced sample was memory CD4+ T cells from blood. The source of these receptors is an adult in good health and CMV-seropositive.

This clone was detected only a few times. The chain carries TRBV4-2 and TRBJ1-1, with D possibly TRBD1 on 5 matching bases. Germline V gene lookup returns CDR1 LGHNA and CDR2 YNFKEQ. V was cut by 4 bases and J by 1 base, with 22 bases left in between. This CDR3 spans 18 amino acids. CDR3 loop: CASSPKHGRVWENTEAFF. In nucleotides, the CDR3 is TGTGCCAGCAGCCCAAAGCACGGCAGGGTGTGGGAGAACACTGAAGCTTTCTTT.

The CDR3 spells CASSWGIHGYTF. The DNA of the CDR3 is TGTGCCAGCAGCTGGGGGATTCATGGCTACACCTTC. The chain couples TRBV5-5 to TRBJ1-2, with D possibly TRBD1 on 5 matching bases. V gave up 3 bases and J gave up 6 bases, with 9 bases separating them. The length of the CDR3 is 12 residues. The germline CDR1 and CDR2 sequences are SGHKS and YYEKEE (reference sequence).

The genes are TRBV9 and TRBJ2-2, with D maybe TRBD1 (6 bases). The V end was cut by 0 bases, the J end by 4 bases, with 10 bases between. The germline V gene has CDR1 SGDLS and CDR2 YYNGEE. This CDR3 is 15 amino acids long. The CDR3 protein is CASSVGGGTTGELFF. CDR3 nucleotides: TGTGCCAGCAGCGTAGGAGGGGGAACCACCGGGGAGCTGTTTTTT.

For the CDR3, the DNA is TGTGCCAGCAGCCCGGGACCGAACTACGAGCAGTACTTC. Translating gives CASSPGPNYEQYF. V usage is TRBV7-2 and J usage is TRBJ2-7; D could derive from TRBD1 or TRBD2 (5 bases each). Per the germline V gene, CDR1 is SGHTA and CDR2 is FQGNSA. The CDR3 contains 13 residues. V lost 5 bases and J 3 bases, leaving 11 bases between the germline ends.

The CDR3 is CASSPKVMRAGRAFF. CDR3 sequence (DNA): TGTGCCAGCAGTCCGAAGGTTATGAGGGCGGGCCGAGCTTTCTTT. The genes are TRBV6-5 and TRBJ1-1, with unresolved D. V shed 5 bases and J shed 10 bases, with 23 bases lying between them. Germline-derived CDR1 and CDR2 are MNHEY and SVGAGI. The CDR3 totals 15 residues.

The CDR3 sequence: CASSYSQANTEAFF. CDR3 in DNA: TGTGCCAGCAGTTACAGTCAGGCTAACACTGAAGCTTTCTTT. The rearrangement uses TRBV6-5 and TRBJ1-1; D is uncertain. The germline CDR1 and CDR2 sequences are MNHEY and SVGAGI. The V end was cut by 2 bases, the J end by 2 bases, with 9 bases between. The CDR3 length is 14 residues.

J is TRBJ2-3 and V is TRBV6-1; D possibly corresponds to TRBD2 (6 bases). The CDR3 spans 13 residues. Trimming cost V 5 bases and J 5 bases, with 11 bases left between them. Germline CDR1 is MNHNS and CDR2 is SASEGT. CDR3 in DNA: TGTGCCAGCAGTTTCCCGGGGGAAGATACGCAGTATTTT. Its translation: CASSFPGEDTQYF.

In this sample, this clone turned up a few times. Its ends do not fully match the called genes, so a read error is possible. This chain links TRBV7-7 with TRBJ1-1; possibly TRBD1 for D (5 bases). The CDR3 extends over 13 amino acids. From germline, CDR1 is SSHAT and CDR2 FNYEAQ (reference sequence). CDR3 sequence (DNA): TGTGCTAGCAGTCCACAGGCAAACACTGAAGCTTTCTTT. Amino acids: CASSPQANTEAFF. Complete variable domain (other parts from reference TRBV7-7 and TRBJ1-1): GAGVSQSPRYKVTKRGQDVTLRCDPISSHATLYWYQQALGQGPEFLTYFNYEAQPDKSGLPSDRFSAERPEGSISTLTIQRTEQRDSAMYRCASSPQANTEAFFGQGTRLTVV.

This chain links TRBV7-3 with TRBJ2-7, with D perhaps assigned TRBD1 or TRBD2 (5 bases each). The germline V and J ends were trimmed by 1 base and 2 bases, with 12 bases remaining between them. Germline V gives CDR1 SGHTA, CDR2 FQGTGA. There are 15 residues in the CDR3. CDR3 in DNA: TGTGCCAGCAGCTTAAACGGACTGGGGGCCTACGAGCAGTACTTC. Its protein product is CASSLNGLGAYEQYF. Complete variable domain (other parts from reference TRBV7-3 and TRBJ2-7): GAGVSQTPSNKVTEKGKYVELRCDPISGHTALYWYRQSLGQGPEFLIYFQGTGAADDSGLPNDRFFAVRPEGSVSTLKIQRTERGDSAVYLCASSLNGLGAYEQYFGPGTRLTVT.

The V call is TRBV9, the J call TRBJ2-3; 10 bases align to TRBD2. Trimming at V came to 3 bases and at J to 7 bases, leaving 11 bases not matched to a gene. CDR1 is SGDLS, CDR2 YYNGEE, per germline. This CDR3 contains 16 residues. DNA for the CDR3: TGTGCCAGCAGCGAGGGGCTAGCGGGAGTCCCTCATACGCAGTATTTT. Amino acids: CASSEGLAGVPHTQYF.

The chain couples TRBV27 to TRBJ2-1; D is perhaps TRBD1 (5 bases). Trimming removed 3 bases from V and 2 bases from J, with 8 bases in between. Germline V gene sequence: CDR1 MNHEY, CDR2 SMNVEV (reference sequence). The CDR3 has 14 residues. The CDR3 DNA reads as TGTGCCAGCAGTTTGCAGGGTCCCTACAATGAGCAGTTCTTC. It encodes CASSLQGPYNEQFF.

The V call is TRBV27, the J call TRBJ1-5; tentative D call: TRBD1 (6 bases). The V end lost 8 bases, the J end lost 1 base, and 18 bases lay between the germline ends. CDR1 is MNHEY, CDR2 SMNVEV, per germline (reference sequence). There are 16 residues in the CDR3. CDR3 sequence: CASPDRRQKSNQPQHF. The CDR3 DNA follows: TGTGCCAGCCCGGACAGACGACAAAAAAGCAATCAGCCCCAGCATTTT.

This chain uses TRBV5-1 with TRBJ2-5; TRBD1 agrees at 8 bases. This CDR3 spans 15 amino acids. Germline V gene data show CDR1 as SGHRS and CDR2 as YFSETQ. Unmatched junction bases numbered 7, after V lost 4 bases and J lost 2 bases. CDR3 in amino acids: CASSRGQGPQETQYF. The CDR3 nucleotides are TGCGCCAGCAGCCGCGGACAGGGCCCTCAAGAGACCCAGTACTTC.

The chain recombines TRBV5-4 with TRBJ2-2, with D unresolved. This CDR3 spans 14 amino acids. With 1 base removed from V and 6 bases from J, the gap between germline ends came to 10 bases. CDR1 is SGHNT and CDR2 is YYREEE in the germline V gene (reference sequence). CDR3 sequence (DNA): TGTGCCAGCAGCTTGTTGGGAAATCCCGGGGAGCTGTTTTTT. Protein: CASSLLGNPGELFF.

The rearrangement joins TRBV5-6 to TRBJ2-5; D not resolved. V was pared by 3 bases and J by 4 bases, with 10 bases between. This CDR3 region has 13 residues. Germline-derived CDR1 and CDR2 are SGHDT and YYEEEE. CDR3 in amino acids: CASSSRYLETQYF. CDR3 nucleotide sequence: TGTGCCAGCAGCTCACGATACTTAGAGACCCAGTACTTC.

This chain uses TRBV7-2 with TRBJ1-3, with 7 bases lining up with TRBD1. The trim removed 1 base at V and 3 bases at J, leaving 0 bases unmatched. Germline CDR1 and CDR2: SGHTA and FQGNSA. The CDR3 spans 14 residues. The CDR3 sequence: CASSLGQGGNTIYF. For the CDR3, the DNA is TGTGCCAGCAGCTTAGGACAGGGTGGAAACACCATATATTTT.

This clone was counted a single time. This chain links TRBV5-4 with TRBJ2-3, with D unresolved. The CDR3 spans 16 residues. V lost 0 bases and J lost 0, with 11 bases in between. Germline values: CDR1 SGHNT, CDR2 YYREEE (reference sequence). Here the CDR3 DNA reads TGTGCCAGCAGCTTGGGAGGTTCGCGTAGCACAGATACGCAGTATTTT. It yields the protein CASSLGGSRSTDTQYF.

This chain links TRBV19 with TRBJ1-5; D remains unclear. This CDR3 spans 10 amino acids. CDR1 and CDR2 (germline): LNHDA, SQIVND (reference sequence). V shed 7 bases and J shed 6 bases, with 4 bases lying between them. CDR3 DNA: TGTGCCAGTAAGGGTCAGCCCCAGCATTTT. This gives the protein CASKGQPQHF. The whole variable domain, filled in from reference TRBV19 and TRBJ1-5, reads DGGITQSPKYLFRKEGQNVTLSCEQNLNHDAMYWYRQDPGQGLRLIYYSQIVNDFQKGDIAEGYSVSREKKESFPLTVTSAQKNPTAFYLCASKGQPQHFGDGTRLSIL.

V is TRBV7-2 and J is TRBJ2-7; 9 positions match TRBD1. The CDR3 consists of 15 residues. Per germline, CDR1 SGHTA and CDR2 FQGNSA. V shed 2 bases and J 3 bases; nucleotides not matched to a gene: 5. CDR3 coding DNA: TGTGCCAGCAGCTTATTTGAGACAGGGGGCTACGAGCAGTACTTC. It is translated as CASSLFETGGYEQYF.

The rearrangement links TRBV6-6 to TRBJ1-3; D is undetermined. The CDR3 spans 13 residues. The V gene lost 7 bases and the J gene lost 0 bases, with 7 bases spanning the gap. CDR1 and CDR2 (germline): MNHNY, SVGAGI (reference sequence). The CDR3, as DNA: TGTGCCAGCACCCTCCCCTCTGGAAACACCATATATTTT. It specifies CASTLPSGNTIYF.

The CDR3 is CASSERSGFYGYTF. DNA for the CDR3: TGTGCCAGCAGTGAACGTTCAGGGTTCTATGGCTACACCTTC. The J gene is TRBJ1-2, the V gene TRBV6-1; tentative D call: TRBD1 (5 bases). The CDR3 has 14 residues. From germline, CDR1 is MNHNS and CDR2 SASEGT. Trimming took 2 bases from V and 4 from J, leaving 11 bases between them.

In its sample, this clone was seen a few times. The rearrangement joins TRBV5-1 to TRBJ1-5, with D possibly TRBD1 on 5 matching bases. Between the trimmed V and J ends, which lost 0 bases and 5 bases, there was a span of 6 bases. Germline V gene sequence: CDR1 SGHRS, CDR2 YFSETQ. The CDR3 spans 13 residues. CDR3: CASSLGGDQPQHF. The CDR3 nucleotides are TGCGCCAGCAGCTTGGGAGGGGATCAGCCCCAGCATTTT.

This chain connects TRBV7-3 to TRBJ2-5; no clear D gene. There are 15 residues in the CDR3. The V end lost 0 bases, the J end lost 4 bases, and 12 bases lay between the germline ends. The germline V gene encodes CDR1 SGHTA and CDR2 FQGTGA. CDR3 nucleotides: TGTGCCAGCAGCTTAACAAACACCCCGGGAGAGACCCAGTACTTC. Translating gives CASSLTNTPGETQYF.

The chain combines TRBV29-1 with TRBJ2-3; 10 bases fit TRBD2. This CDR3 comprises 14 residues. V lost 6 bases to trimming and J lost 1 base; unmatched junction nucleotides: 4. CDR1 SQVTM and CDR2 ANQGSEA come from the germline V gene. CDR3 protein: CSVPGTSGTDTQYF. As DNA, the CDR3 is TGCAGCGTCCCCGGGACTAGCGGCACAGATACGCAGTATTTT.